These 5 T cell receptor beta chains were all obtained from the same sample, sequenced in a study of shared T cell receptors in the human thymus. Profiling relied on immunoSEQ multiplex PCR, and the TCRdb table lists in-frame clones only, not all of them. The sample consists of a few hundred thousand clones, approximately 95% of them appearing once. Material: thymocytes. The receptors derive from a human donor.

The chain is built from TRBV7-9 and TRBJ1-5, with TRBD1 matching 8 bases. Germline lookup yields CDR1 SEHNR and CDR2 FQNEAQ (reference sequence). The CDR3 runs 15 residues. Losses at the gene ends were 6 bases for V and 4 bases for J; bases not matched to a gene: 8. CDR3: CASRRPRTGNQPQHF. Here the CDR3 DNA reads TGTGCCAGCAGGCGCCCCCGGACAGGGAATCAGCCCCAGCATTTT.

The chain couples TRBV28 to TRBJ2-7, with D uncertain. The V end was cut by 6 bases, the J end by 1 base, with 16 bases between. The CDR3 is 15 amino acids. CDR1 and CDR2 from the germline V gene are MDHEN and SYDVKM. CDR3 nucleotide sequence: TGTGCCAGCAGGCCCGGACCCAGAAAGTCCTACGAGCAGTACTTC. This codes for CASRPGPRKSYEQYF.

The chain combines TRBV7-9 with TRBJ1-1, with D possibly being TRBD1 (6 bases). The CDR3 is 16 amino acids. Trimming removed 5 bases at V and 3 bases at J, with 19 bases between. Germline V gives CDR1 SEHNR, CDR2 FQNEAQ (reference sequence). CDR3 nucleotide sequence: TGTGCCAGCAGCCCCGTAGTGGGGGCGCCCCACACTGAAGCTTTCTTT. Amino acid sequence: CASSPVVGAPHTEAFF. Full variable domain (outside the CDR3, taken from reference TRBV7-9 and TRBJ1-1): DTGVSQNPRHKITKRGQNVTFRCDPISEHNRLYWYRQTLGQGPEFLTYFQNEAQLEKSRLLSDRFSAERPKGSFSTLEIQRTEQGDSAMYLCASSPVVGAPHTEAFFGQGTRLTVV.

The V and J genes are TRBV28 and TRBJ2-1; D gene ambiguous. CDR1 and CDR2 from the germline V gene are MDHEN and SYDVKM. The CDR3 runs 14 residues. Trimming shortened V by 6 bases and J by 3 bases, and 12 bases separated the two germline ends. For the CDR3, the DNA is TGTGCCAGCAGACACTCCTCAAGCTACAATGAGCAGTTCTTC. Protein sequence: CASRHSSSYNEQFF.

The chain recombines TRBV2 with TRBJ2-1, with D maybe TRBD2 (6 bases). Germline CDR1 SNHLY, CDR2 FYNNEI. With 8 bases removed from V and 4 bases from J, the gap between germline ends came to 21 bases. The CDR3 is 16 residues long. The DNA for the CDR3 is TGTGCCAGCGCTAGCGAGCAGAGTACAGGTTACAATGAGCAGTTCTTC. Its protein product is CASASEQSTGYNEQFF.